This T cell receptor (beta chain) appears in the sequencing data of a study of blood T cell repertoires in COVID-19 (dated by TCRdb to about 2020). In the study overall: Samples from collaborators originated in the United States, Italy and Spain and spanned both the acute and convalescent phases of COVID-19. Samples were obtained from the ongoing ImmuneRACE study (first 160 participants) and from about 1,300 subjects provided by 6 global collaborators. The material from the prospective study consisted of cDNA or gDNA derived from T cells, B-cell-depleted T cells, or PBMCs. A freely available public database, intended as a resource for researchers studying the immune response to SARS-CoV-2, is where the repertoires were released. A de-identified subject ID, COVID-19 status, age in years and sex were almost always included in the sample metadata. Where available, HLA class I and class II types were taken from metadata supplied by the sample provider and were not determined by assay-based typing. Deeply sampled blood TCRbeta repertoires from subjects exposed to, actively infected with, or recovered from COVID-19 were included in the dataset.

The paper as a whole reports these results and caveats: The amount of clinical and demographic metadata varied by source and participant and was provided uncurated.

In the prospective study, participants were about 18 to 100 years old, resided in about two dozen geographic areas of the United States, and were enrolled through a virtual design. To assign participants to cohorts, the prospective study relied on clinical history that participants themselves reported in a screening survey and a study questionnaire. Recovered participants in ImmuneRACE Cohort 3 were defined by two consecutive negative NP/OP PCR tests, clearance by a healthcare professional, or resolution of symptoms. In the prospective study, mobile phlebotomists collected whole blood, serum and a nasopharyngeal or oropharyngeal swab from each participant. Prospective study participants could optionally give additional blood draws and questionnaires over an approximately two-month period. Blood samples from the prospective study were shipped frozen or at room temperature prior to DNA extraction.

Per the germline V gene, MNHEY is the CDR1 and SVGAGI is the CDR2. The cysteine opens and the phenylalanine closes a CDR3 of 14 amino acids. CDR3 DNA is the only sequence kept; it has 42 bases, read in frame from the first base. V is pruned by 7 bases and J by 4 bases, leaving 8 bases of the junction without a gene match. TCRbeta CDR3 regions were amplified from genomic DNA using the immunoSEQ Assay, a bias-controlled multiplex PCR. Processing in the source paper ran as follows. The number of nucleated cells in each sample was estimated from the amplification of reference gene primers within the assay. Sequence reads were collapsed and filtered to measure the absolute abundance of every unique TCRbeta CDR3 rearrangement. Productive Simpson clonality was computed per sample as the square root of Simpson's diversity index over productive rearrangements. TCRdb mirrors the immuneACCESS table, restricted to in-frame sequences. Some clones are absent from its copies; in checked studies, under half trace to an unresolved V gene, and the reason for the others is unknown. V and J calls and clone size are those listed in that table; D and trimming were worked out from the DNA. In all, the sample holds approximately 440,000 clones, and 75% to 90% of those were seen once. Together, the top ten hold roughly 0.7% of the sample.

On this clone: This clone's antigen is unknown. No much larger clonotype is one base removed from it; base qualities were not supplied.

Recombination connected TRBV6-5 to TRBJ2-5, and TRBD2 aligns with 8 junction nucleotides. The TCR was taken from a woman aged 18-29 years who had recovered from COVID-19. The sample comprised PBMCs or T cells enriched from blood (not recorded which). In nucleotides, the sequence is TGTGCCAGCACGGCGCGGGGGGCGCTAGAGACCCAGTACTTC. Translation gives CASTARGALETQYF.